Below are 27 T cell receptor beta chains sequenced from a single sample in a study of T cells after posttransplantation cyclophosphamide (dated by TCRdb to between 2015 and 2016). To count as naive, T cells had to be viable CD3+CD4+ or CD3+CD8+ cells with a CCR7+CD45RA+CD45RO-CD95-CD27+CD28+ profile. The library was prepared using the immunoSEQ multiplex PCR assay. Entries here come from immuneACCESS through TCRdb and include only in-frame sequences with V and J called. Some clones fail to appear in such tables; in the studies checked, an unresolved V gene covers under half of the shortfall, and the cause of the remainder is unknown. Recorded for this sample are about 32,000 clones; 90% to 95% of them occurred a single time. Roughly 0.096% of the sample goes to the ten largest clones. Sequenced sample: naive CD4+ T cells sorted from blood. All receptors come from a man under 40 in good health and a related stem cell transplant donor.

The chain uses TRBV13 and TRBJ2-3; 8 bases fit TRBD2. V was clipped by 4 bases and J by 2 bases; unmatched bases: 8. Germline-derived CDR1 and CDR2 are PRHDT and FYEKMQ (reference sequence). This CDR3 region has 16 residues. CDR3 sequence reads: CASSYERGQITDTQYF. The CDR3 DNA follows: TGTGCCAGCAGCTACGAGCGGGGGCAGATCACAGATACGCAGTATTTT.

The V gene is TRBV2, the J gene TRBJ1-2; TRBD1 matches at 10 bases. J lost 2 bases, V lost 5 bases, and 2 bases had no gene match. CDR3 length equals 14 residues. The germline V gene encodes CDR1 SNHLY and CDR2 FYNNEI. DNA for the CDR3: TGTGCCAGCAGTCTGGGACAGGGGAACTATGGCTACACCTTC. Its translation: CASSLGQGNYGYTF.

This chain connects TRBV5-1 to TRBJ2-5; a possible D gene is TRBD1 (6 bases). Trimming left V 4 bases short and J 4 bases short, with 20 bases between. Germline V gene sequence: CDR1 SGHRS, CDR2 YFSETQ. The CDR3 extends over 16 amino acids. The CDR3 sequence is CASSLLSQGYGETQYF. The DNA for the CDR3 is TGCGCCAGCAGCCTGTTATCCCAGGGGTATGGAGAGACCCAGTACTTC.

CDR3 in DNA: TGTGCCAGCAGGGGGCTTTTAGCTAACTATGGCTACACCTTC. It codes for CASRGLLANYGYTF. The gene calls are TRBV28 and TRBJ1-2, with a tentative D call TRBD1 (5 bases). The length of the CDR3 is 14 residues. V shed 6 bases and J shed 0 bases, with 11 bases lying between them. Germline loops: CDR1 MDHEN, CDR2 SYDVKM.

The rearrangement joins TRBV29-1 to TRBJ1-1, with D perhaps TRBD1 (6 bases). The CDR3 has 13 amino acids. V was pared by 6 bases and J by 1 base, with 12 bases between. Germline CDR1 reads SQVTM; CDR2 reads ANQGSEA. CDR3 region: CSVGTRQNTEAFF. CDR3 DNA: TGCAGCGTCGGGACAAGACAGAACACTGAAGCTTTCTTT.

The chain combines TRBV7-9 with TRBJ1-5, with 7 bases identical to TRBD1. The CDR3 is 14 amino acids. Germline CDR1 SEHNR, CDR2 FQNEAQ (reference sequence). The ends lost 3 bases at V and 7 bases at J; junction bases unmatched: 6. The CDR3 nucleotides read TGTGCCAGCAGCTTCCGGGACAGCATGCAGCCCCAGCATTTT. Translation: CASSFRDSMQPQHF.

The chain couples TRBV7-9 to TRBJ1-6; perhaps TRBD1 as D (6 bases). The CDR3 runs 16 residues. Germline V gene sequence: CDR1 SEHNR, CDR2 FQNEAQ (reference sequence). Trimming left V 5 bases short and J 4 bases short, with 15 bases between. CDR3: CASSLERGLYNSPLHF. DNA for the CDR3: TGTGCCAGCAGCCTCGAGAGGGGGTTATATAATTCACCCCTCCACTTT.

The chain couples TRBV4-1 to TRBJ2-7; TRBD1 matches 7 bases. J was trimmed by 5 bases and V by 0 bases; bases with no gene match: 10. In germline, CDR1 is MGHRA, CDR2 YSYEKL. The length of the CDR3 is 16 residues. CDR3 loop: CASSQDLLRGGDEQYF. CDR3 nucleotides: TGCGCCAGCAGCCAAGATCTTCTAAGAGGGGGCGACGAGCAGTACTTC.

The rearrangement links TRBV15 to TRBJ1-2, with 9 bases fitting TRBD1. CDR3 length: 19 residues. Germline CDR1 is LNHNV and CDR2 is YYDKDF (reference sequence). V shed 1 base, J shed 8 bases, and the junction held 20 bases outside the gene matches. The CDR3 bases are TGTGCCACCAGCAGAGGCCAGAAACAATACAGGGGGCGTTTGGAGGGCTACACCTTC. Translated: CATSRGQKQYRGRLEGYTF.

J is TRBJ2-5 and V is TRBV7-6; D perhaps matches TRBD1 (5 bases). The germline V gene has CDR1 SGHVS and CDR2 FNYEAQ. V dropped 0 bases and J dropped 2 bases, with 13 bases sitting between them. The CDR3 is 16 amino acids. CDR3 nucleotides: TGTGCCAGCAGCTTAGCGTCAGGGTTCCTTCAAGAGACCCAGTACTTC. Its protein product is CASSLASGFLQETQYF.

The chain employs TRBV10-1 and TRBJ2-3, with D possibly matching TRBD1 (5 bases). The CDR3 length is 18 residues. V lost 4 bases to trimming and J lost 0 bases, with 20 bases between them. The germline V gene encodes CDR1 WNHNN and CDR2 SYGVQD (reference sequence). The CDR3 DNA reads TGCGCCAGCAGTGCAGCCTGGGGCCCCTCATCTAGCACAGATACGCAGTATTTT. As protein: CASSAAWGPSSSTDTQYF.

The chain couples TRBV11-2 to TRBJ1-1; D may be TRBD1 (5 bases). Germline CDR1 SGHAT, CDR2 FQNNGV. Trimming shortened V by 6 bases and J by 7 bases, and 15 bases separated the two germline ends. The CDR3 has 13 residues. The CDR3 loop is CASRVTKGDEAFF. The CDR3 DNA sequence: TGTGCCAGCAGGGTCACCAAAGGGGATGAAGCTTTCTTT.

The chain uses TRBV5-1 and TRBJ2-7; possibly TRBD1 for D (5 bases). CDR3 length: 13 amino acids. The germline V gene has CDR1 SGHRS and CDR2 YFSETQ. V lost 0 bases to trimming and J lost 3 bases, with 7 bases between them. This CDR3 reads CASSLAQGYEQYF. Here the CDR3 DNA reads TGCGCCAGCAGCTTGGCGCAGGGCTACGAGCAGTACTTC.

To note about this clone: No conserved phenylalanine or tryptophan ends this CDR3, so it is likely a read error. The chain links TRBV11-2 to TRBJ1-6; 8 bases match TRBD1. The CDR3 length is 15 residues. Per the germline V gene, CDR1 is SGHAT and CDR2 is FQNNGV. V shed 5 bases, J shed 5 bases, and the junction held 5 bases outside the gene matches. CDR3 nucleotides: TGTGCCAGCAGCGACCGGGGACAGGATAATTCACCCCTCCACTGT. It specifies CASSDRGQDNSPLHC.

The CDR3 region is CASTYQGYEQYF. The CDR3 DNA follows: TGTGCCAGCACCTACCAGGGGTACGAGCAGTACTTC. The chain joins TRBV5-6 to TRBJ2-7, with D perhaps TRBD1 (6 bases). Per germline, CDR1 SGHDT and CDR2 YYEEEE. V gave up 6 bases and J gave up 4 bases, with 11 bases separating them. CDR3 size: 12 residues.

The chain couples TRBV5-4 to TRBJ1-4; D unclear. V shed 4 bases and J shed 1 base, with 14 bases lying between them. This CDR3 region has 16 residues. Looked up from germline, CDR1 is SGHNT and CDR2 is YYREEE (reference sequence). The CDR3 is CASSTRSGRTNEKLFF. The CDR3 bases are TGTGCCAGCAGCACCCGATCCGGGAGAACTAATGAAAAACTGTTTTTT.

The chain links TRBV7-3 to TRBJ2-3, with 7 nucleotides matching TRBD1. Trimming took 5 bases from V and 7 from J; bases not matched to a gene: 6. The CDR3 extends over 13 amino acids. The germline V gene encodes CDR1 SGHTA and CDR2 FQGTGA. CDR3 nucleotides: TGTGCCAGCAGCCCGAGGGGACAGTATACGCAGTATTTT. Amino acid sequence: CASSPRGQYTQYF.

The V call is TRBV5-1, the J call TRBJ2-7, with D perhaps matching TRBD2 (7 bases). Germline CDR1 reads SGHRS; CDR2 reads YFSETQ. This CDR3 is built from 15 residues. V was trimmed by 1 base and J by 5 bases, leaving 16 bases between them. The CDR3 is CASSLSGGRNDEQYF. The CDR3 nucleotides read TGCGCCAGCAGCTTGTCGGGGGGCCGTAATGACGAGCAGTACTTC.

The CDR3 spells CASSKNLAGQETQYF. CDR3 coding DNA: TGTGCCAGCAGCAAAAACTTAGCGGGGCAAGAGACCCAGTACTTC. V usage is TRBV6-5 and J usage is TRBJ2-5; TRBD2 agrees at 8 bases. CDR1 MNHEY and CDR2 SVGAGI come from the germline V gene. The CDR3 runs to 15 residues. The J segment lost 2 bases and the V segment lost 6 bases, leaving 8 bases of the junction unmatched.

The CDR3 spells CASSRQRTRTIEAFF. CDR3 DNA: TGTGCCAGCAGCCGTCAGAGGACACGGACGATTGAAGCTTTCTTT. This chain uses TRBV6-5 with TRBJ1-1; D is perhaps TRBD1 (5 bases). Between the trimmed V and J ends, which lost 6 bases and 7 bases, there was a span of 21 bases. The CDR3 runs to 15 residues. From germline, CDR1 is MNHEY and CDR2 SVGAGI.

This sequence joins TRBV10-3 and TRBJ2-5; D perhaps matches TRBD2 (7 bases). CDR1 is ENHRY, CDR2 SYGVKD, per germline. The V end was cut by 6 bases, the J end by 5 bases, with 22 bases between. The CDR3 contains 16 residues. The CDR3 loop reads CAISLLKGGPLETQYF. The CDR3 bases are TGTGCCATCAGCCTCCTGAAGGGGGGGCCTCTCGAGACCCAGTACTTC.

This sequence joins TRBV6-4 and TRBJ2-5, with TRBD2 matching 11 bases. The V segment lost 4 bases and the J segment 5 bases; nucleotides outside the gene matches: 6. The CDR3 is 15 amino acids. Germline V lookup: CDR1 MRHNA, CDR2 SNTAGT. The CDR3, as DNA: TGTGCCAGCAGTGTGACTAGCGGGGCAGGGGAGACCCAGTACTTC. The encoded protein is CASSVTSGAGETQYF.

This clone was seen only once. The rearrangement links TRBV7-9 to TRBJ2-1, with a weak D call TRBD2 (8 bases). V lost 5 bases, J lost 5 bases, and 22 bases lay in between. The CDR3 is 17 amino acids. Germline loops: CDR1 SEHNR, CDR2 FQNEAQ (reference sequence). Here the CDR3 reads CASSTQGGGGPHNEQFF. The CDR3 region has the DNA TGTGCCAGCAGCACCCAGGGGGGCGGGGGGCCGCACAATGAGCAGTTCTTC.

In DNA, the CDR3 is TGCGCCAGCAGCTGGGGCAGGAGCTCCTATAATTCACCCCTCCACTTT. It yields the protein CASSWGRSSYNSPLHF. This chain connects TRBV5-1 to TRBJ1-6; D possibly corresponds to TRBD1 (5 bases). V was cut by 3 bases and J by 0 bases, with 10 bases left in between. The CDR3 is 16 amino acids. CDR1 is SGHRS and CDR2 is YFSETQ in the germline V gene.

The chain recombines TRBV19 with TRBJ1-1; 7 bases are shared with TRBD1. CDR1 and CDR2 (germline): LNHDA, SQIVND (reference sequence). This CDR3 is 13 amino acids long. Unmatched junction bases numbered 4, after V lost 9 bases and J lost 0 bases. CDR3 sequence: CASGDRLNTEAFF. The CDR3 DNA sequence: TGTGCCAGCGGGGACAGATTGAACACTGAAGCTTTCTTT.

This chain connects TRBV28 to TRBJ1-3, with TRBD1 as a possible D gene (6 bases). Germline V lookup: CDR1 MDHEN, CDR2 SYDVKM. Trimming pared 10 bases from V and 0 bases from J, leaving 19 bases between. CDR3 size: 16 residues. The CDR3: CATSAFDRISGNTIYF. CDR3 DNA sequence: TGTGCCACCTCCGCGTTTGACAGGATCTCTGGAAACACCATATATTTT.

This chain connects TRBV5-1 to TRBJ2-5; D is possibly TRBD2 (6 bases). Looked up from germline, CDR1 is SGHRS and CDR2 is YFSETQ. The V gene lost 4 bases and the J gene lost 9 bases, with 13 bases spanning the gap. The CDR3 length is 12 residues. The CDR3 spells CASSIPAGSQYF. The DNA of the CDR3 is TGCGCCAGCAGCATACCTGCGGGATCCCAGTACTTC.